The clone carrying this T cell receptor (beta chain) was recorded a few times. Its cognate antigen is unknown. The data were taken from a study of T-cell memory formation after mild COVID-19. At the level of the study: In these data, TCR clusters were largely donor specific. Study-level results: Still unconfirmed is whether the second-wave clones peaking on day 37 recognized SARS-CoV-2. Mostly located in CM and EM were contracting CD4+ clones, with contracting CD8+ clones located in EMRA. Memory sampled before infection contained some responding clones, suggesting cross-reactive memory joined.

The CDR3 contains 16 residues. V was shortened by 4 bases and J by 1 base, with 16 bases between the two germline ends. Germline V CDR1 and CDR2: MGHRA, YSYEKL. A single record per CDR3 protein comes from TCRdb applying MiXCR to the 5' RACE reads. Among roughly 99,000 distinct CDR3 sequences, roughly an eighth were seen once, and the ten largest hold around two fifths. This chain joins TRBV4-1 and TRBJ1-2; D is perhaps TRBD1 (5 bases). Sequencing input: PBMCs or a T cell subset sorted from them (not recorded which). The TCR originated in a man younger than 35 who had mild COVID-19 (a few samples of this study predate the infection). Cell type and time point are not known. The CDR3 region is CASSRAPLGDNYGYTF. CDR3 in DNA: TGCGCCAGCAGCCGAGCGCCTCTGGGGGATAACTATGGCTACACCTTC.